The clone carrying this TCR beta chain occurred a few times. Its antigen is not known. The sample belongs to a study of CD8+ T cells in alopecia areata. Across the whole study: It was oral tofacitinib, at 5 to 10 mg twice daily, that treated patients received. The tofacitinib course ran for 6 to 18 months and was followed by 6 months off drug. Broader study findings: Unlike in mice, where it was clearer, TCR sharing across patients was less clear, possibly HLA-related.

Germline V gene lookup returns CDR1 SEHNR and CDR2 FQNEAQ (reference sequence). V was cut by 3 bases and J by 11 bases, with 19 bases left in between. CDR3 length equals 14 residues. Reverse transcription of extracted RNA yielded cDNA, which provided the sequencing template. This table comes from immunoSEQ multiplex PCR, and its TCRdb copy is limited to in-frame clones, with some not included. The sample consists of approximately 180,000 clones, 65% to 75% of them appearing once. From PBMCs, CD4+ and CD8+ T cells were sorted. The chain has TRBV7-9 and TRBJ1-2; no clear D. The sequence derives from a human donor with alopecia areata. The sample consisted of CD8+ T cells sorted from blood, taken at week 0. The CDR3 bases are TGTGCCAGCAGCTTCTGGACGATTTACGGCGGGTACACCTTC. Translating it yields CASSFWTIYGGYTF.